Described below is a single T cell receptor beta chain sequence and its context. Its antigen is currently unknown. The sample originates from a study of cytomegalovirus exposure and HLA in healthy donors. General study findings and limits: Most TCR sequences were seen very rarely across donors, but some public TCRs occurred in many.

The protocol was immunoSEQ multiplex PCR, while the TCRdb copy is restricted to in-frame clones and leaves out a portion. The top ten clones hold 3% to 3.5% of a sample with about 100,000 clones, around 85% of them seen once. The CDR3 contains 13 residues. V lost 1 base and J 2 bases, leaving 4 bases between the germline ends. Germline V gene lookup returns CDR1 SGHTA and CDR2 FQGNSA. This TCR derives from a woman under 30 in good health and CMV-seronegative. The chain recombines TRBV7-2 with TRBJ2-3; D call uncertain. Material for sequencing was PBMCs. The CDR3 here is CASSLGHTDTQYF. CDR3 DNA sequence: TGTGCCAGCAGCTTAGGACACACAGATACGCAGTATTTT.